This TCR beta chain was recorded in a study of blood T cell repertoires in COVID-19. Study information: Sites across the United States, Italy and Spain contributed samples from acute and convalescent COVID-19. PBMCs, B-cell-depleted T cells, or T cells provided the cDNA or gDNA that made up the material.

How the authors handled the data: Estimates of nucleated cell counts were drawn from the amplification of reference gene primers. The repertoire was sequenced with immunoSEQ multiplex PCR; TCRdb's copy has only in-frame clones and lacks some. The DNA was the basis for D and trimming; V, J and clone size are from that table. The data contain approximately 300,000 clones, approximately 82% of them seen just once; the ten biggest clones take up approximately 1.2%. This clone has just a few counts. V shed 5 bases and J shed 0 bases, with 12 bases lying between them. The germline CDR1 and CDR2 sequences are SGHRS and YFSETQ. The CDR3 contains 15 residues.

The sequenced sample was peripheral blood. This chain joins TRBV5-1 and TRBJ1-3; weak D call: TRBD1 (5 bases). This clonotype originated in a woman aged 45-60 years with acute or convalescent COVID-19. CDR3 nucleotide sequence: TGCGCCAGCAGAGCTCAGGGATCCTCTGGAAACACCATATATTTT. Translated: CASRAQGSSGNTIYF.